This T cell receptor (beta chain) stems from a study of cytomegalovirus exposure and HLA in healthy donors. Notes on this clone: Its antigen remains unknown.

V shed 4 bases and J shed 0 bases, with 9 bases lying between them. The CDR3 length is 13 residues. Germline lookup yields CDR1 GTSNPN and CDR2 SVGIG (reference sequence). Study conclusions and caveats: Presence/absence analysis assumed near-uniform sequencing depth across donors. Researchers reported in a later analysis that a missense DCLRE1C variant was tied to TCR beta V- and J-gene trimming.

Although they were nominally healthy when sampled, donors likely had unrecorded immune exposures. The primer mix had 60 Vbeta and 13 Jbeta primers. Method: immunoSEQ multiplex PCR; TCRdb's copy keeps in-frame clones and lacks some. The table shows about 150,000 clones, with roughly three quarters occurring only once. This clonotype was sampled from a woman between 45 and 65 years old in good health and CMV-seropositive. V and J are TRBV30 and TRBJ1-1; tentatively, D is TRBD1 (5 bases). Sequenced input: PBMCs. The CDR3 loop is CAWTGHLNTEAFF. CDR3 nucleotide sequence: TGTGCCTGGACAGGGCACTTGAACACTGAAGCTTTCTTT.